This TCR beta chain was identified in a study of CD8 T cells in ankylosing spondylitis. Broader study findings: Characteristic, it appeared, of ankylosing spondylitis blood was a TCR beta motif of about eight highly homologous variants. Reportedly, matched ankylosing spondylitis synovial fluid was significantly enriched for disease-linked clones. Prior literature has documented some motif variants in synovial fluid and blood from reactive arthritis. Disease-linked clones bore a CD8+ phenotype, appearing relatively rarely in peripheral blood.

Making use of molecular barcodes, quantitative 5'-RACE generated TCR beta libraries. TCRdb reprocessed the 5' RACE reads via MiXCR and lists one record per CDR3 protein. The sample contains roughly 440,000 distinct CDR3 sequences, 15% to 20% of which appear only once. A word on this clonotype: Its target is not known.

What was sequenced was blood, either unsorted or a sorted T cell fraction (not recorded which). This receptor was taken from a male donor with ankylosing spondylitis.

DNA of the CDR3: TGTGCCACCAGCAGAGTGGGGTCGGGAAGGAACACCGGGGAGCTGTTTTTT. Its translation is CATSRVGSGRNTGELFF. This sequence joins TRBV15 and TRBJ2-2; D possibly corresponds to TRBD2 (5 bases). V dropped 1 base and J dropped 1 base, with 13 bases sitting between them. The germline gives CDR1 LNHNV, CDR2 YYDKDF (reference sequence). This CDR3 spans 17 amino acids.